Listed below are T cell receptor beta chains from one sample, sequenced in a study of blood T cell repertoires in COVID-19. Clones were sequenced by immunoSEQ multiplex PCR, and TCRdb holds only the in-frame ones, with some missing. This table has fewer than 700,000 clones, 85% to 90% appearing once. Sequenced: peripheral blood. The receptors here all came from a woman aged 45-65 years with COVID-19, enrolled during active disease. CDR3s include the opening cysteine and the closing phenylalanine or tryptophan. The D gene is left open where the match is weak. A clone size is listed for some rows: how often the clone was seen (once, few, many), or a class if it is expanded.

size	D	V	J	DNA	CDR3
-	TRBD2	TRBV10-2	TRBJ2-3	TGCGCCAGCAGTGAGTCGTCGGGGCGGGGGGGCATCACAGATACGCAGTATTTT	CASSESSGRGGITDTQYF
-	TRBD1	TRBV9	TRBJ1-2	TGTGCCAGCACCTCGAGGGGACAGGGCTTCTATGGCTACACCTTC	CASTSRGQGFYGYTF
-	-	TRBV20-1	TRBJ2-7	TGCAGTGCTAGTCACACCGGGACAACAAGAAACGAGCAGTACTTC	CSASHTGTTRNEQYF
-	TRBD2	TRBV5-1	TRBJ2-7	TGCGCCAGCAGCCTGGGAGGGACTAGCGGCTACGAGCAGTACTTC	CASSLGGTSGYEQYF
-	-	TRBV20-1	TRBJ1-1	TGCAGTGTCCCGACTGTCTTTGGGGCTTTCTTT	CSVPTVFGAFF
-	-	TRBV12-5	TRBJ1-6	TGTGCTAGTGGTTTGGGACAGGATAATTCACCCCTCCACTTT	CASGLGQDNSPLHF
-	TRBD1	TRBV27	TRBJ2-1	TGTGCCAGCAGTAGCCAGGGGGCAGGTGAGCAGTTCTTC	CASSSQGAGEQFF
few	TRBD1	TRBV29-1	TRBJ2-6	TGCAGCGTTGGGGGCTGGGGGACAGGCTTCTCTGGGGCCAACGTCCTGACTTTC	CSVGGWGTGFSGANVLTF
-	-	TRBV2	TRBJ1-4	TGTGCCAGCAGTGAAGCAGGGAGGAATGAAAAACTGTTTTTT	CASSEAGRNEKLFF
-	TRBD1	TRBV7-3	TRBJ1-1	TGTGCCAGCAGCTTAAGCCGGGACAGGGAAGCTTTCTTT	CASSLSRDREAFF
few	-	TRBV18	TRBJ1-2	TGTGCCAGCTCAGCCAGACAGGATCGGTCCACCTTC	CASSARQDRSTF
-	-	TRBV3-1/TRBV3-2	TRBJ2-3	TGTGCCAGCAGCCTCAGGGGTAGCACAGATACGCAGTATTTT	CASSLRGSTDTQYF
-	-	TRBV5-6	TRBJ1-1	TGTGCCAGCAGCTTGACAGGTCCCGAAGCTTTCTTT	CASSLTGPEAFF
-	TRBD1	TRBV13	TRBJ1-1	TGTGCCAGCAGCGCCTTAGGACAGGGGGCAACTGAAGCTTTCTTT	CASSALGQGATEAFF
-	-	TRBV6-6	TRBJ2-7	TGTGCCAGCAGCCAAAATCCGCAGGGGACCTACGAGCAGTACTTC	CASSQNPQGTYEQYF
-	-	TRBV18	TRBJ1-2	TGTGCCAGCTCCCGTGACCAGGCCCGGGGGGTCCATGGCTACACCTTC	CASSRDQARGVHGYTF
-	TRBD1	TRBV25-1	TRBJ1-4	TGTGCCAGCAGTGGAGACAGGGTCGGGGCAACTAATGAAAAACTGTTTTTT	CASSGDRVGATNEKLFF
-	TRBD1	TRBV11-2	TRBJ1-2	TGTGCCAGCAGCTTAATTGTAGGGGACAGCCATGGCTACACCTTC	CASSLIVGDSHGYTF
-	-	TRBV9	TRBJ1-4	TGTGCCAGCAGCGTAGGAGGGCTGGGTAATGAAAAACTGTTTTTT	CASSVGGLGNEKLFF
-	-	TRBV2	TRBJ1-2	TGTGCCAGCGATGGGAGCCAGGTCTATGGCTACACCTTC	CASDGSQVYGYTF
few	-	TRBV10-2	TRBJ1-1	TGCGCCAGCAGTGAAAACGGTGAAGCTTTCTTT	CASSENGEAFF
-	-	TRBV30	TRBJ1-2	TGTGCCTGGGCGGGCCAGCTTGGCTACACCTTC	CAWAGQLGYTF
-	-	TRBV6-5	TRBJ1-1	TGTGCCAGCAGTTATTCCTTTTATACGGGTGAAGCTTTCTTT	CASSYSFYTGEAFF
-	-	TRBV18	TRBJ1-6	TGTGCCAGCTCACTAGTCATTAATTCACCCCTCCACTTT	CASSLVINSPLHF
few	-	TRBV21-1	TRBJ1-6	TGTGCCAGCAGCAAAGCTCCCAGGATCTATAATTCACCCCTCCACTTT	CASSKAPRIYNSPLHF
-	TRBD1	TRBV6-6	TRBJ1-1	TGTGCCAGCAGTTACTCGGACAGGGCGAACACTGAAGCTTTCTTT	CASSYSDRANTEAFF
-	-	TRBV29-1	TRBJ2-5	TGCAGCGTTGCGGGGGGCGTGGCAGGGGGCACTGAGACCCAGTACTTC	CSVAGGVAGGTETQYF
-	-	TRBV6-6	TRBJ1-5	TGTGCCAGCACTTCCAATCAGCCCCAGCATTTT	CASTSNQPQHF
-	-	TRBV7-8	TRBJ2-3	TGTGCCAGCAGCTTGGATTGGTACAGGACCCAGAAAGATACGCAGTATTTT	CASSLDWYRTQKDTQYF
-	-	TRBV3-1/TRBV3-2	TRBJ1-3	TGTGCCAGCAGCCAAGATCGGGGAACTGAAAACACCATATATTTT	CASSQDRGTENTIYF
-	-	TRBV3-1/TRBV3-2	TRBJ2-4	TGTGCCAGCAGCCCGTCTTTTTCGGCCAAAAACATTCAGTACTTC	CASSPSFSAKNIQYF
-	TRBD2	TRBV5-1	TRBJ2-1	TGCGCCAGCAGCGCGGTACTAGCGGGGGGGTTTTTGAATGAGCAGTTCTTC	CASSAVLAGGFLNEQFF
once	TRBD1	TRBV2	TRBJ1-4	TGTGCCAGCAGTGCCGGGACAGGCTCTGAAAAACTGTTTTTT	CASSAGTGSEKLFF
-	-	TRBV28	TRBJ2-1	TGTGCCAGCAGTTTATTGCCGTCGGGGGGCCCAGAGGCCTACGGCAATGAGCAGTTCTTC	CASSLLPSGGPEAYGNEQFF
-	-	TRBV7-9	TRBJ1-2	TGTGCCAGCAGCTTAGACAGTTTACAGGGCTACACCTTC	CASSLDSLQGYTF
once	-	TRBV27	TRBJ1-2	TGTGCCAGCAGGGCACAGGGTTTAACGGATGGCTACACCTTC	CASRAQGLTDGYTF
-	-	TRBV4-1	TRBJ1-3	TGCGCCAGCAGCCTCGGGGGAAGGACCATATATTTT	CASSLGGRTIYF
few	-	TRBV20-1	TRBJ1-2	TGCAGTGCTAGTCCTCTTGGGAGGGAGATAGACTATGGCTACACCTTC	CSASPLGREIDYGYTF
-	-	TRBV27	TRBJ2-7	TGTGCCAGCAGTTTACAGGGCTTTGGGGAGCAGTACTTC	CASSLQGFGEQYF
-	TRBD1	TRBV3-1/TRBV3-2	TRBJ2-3	TGTGCCAGCAGCCGGGACAGAATCACAGATACGCAGTATTTT	CASSRDRITDTQYF
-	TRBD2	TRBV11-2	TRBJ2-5	TGTGCCAGCAGCTTAGATAGGCGGGGGGGCTGGGAGACCCAGTACTTC	CASSLDRRGGWETQYF
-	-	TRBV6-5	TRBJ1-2	TGTGCCAGCAGTCCGGGGAAGTTCTATGGCTACACCTTC	CASSPGKFYGYTF
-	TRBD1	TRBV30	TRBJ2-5	TGTGCCTCTTCGGACAGGAGAGGACAAGAGACCCAGTACTTC	CASSDRRGQETQYF
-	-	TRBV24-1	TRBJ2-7	TGTGCCACCAGTGATTTGGAGAAGCAGTACTTC	CATSDLEKQYF
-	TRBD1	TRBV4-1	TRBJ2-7	TGCGCCAGCAGCCAAGATCGGTATGGGACAGACTACGAGCAGTACTTC	CASSQDRYGTDYEQYF
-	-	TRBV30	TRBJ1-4	TGTGCCTGGAGAGGGGGAAATGAAAAACTGTTTTTT	CAWRGGNEKLFF
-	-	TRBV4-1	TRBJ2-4	TGCGCCAGCAGCCAGAGGGCGGATCTACAAGGACCCCTTCAGTACTTC	CASSQRADLQGPLQYF
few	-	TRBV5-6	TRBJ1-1	TGTGCCAGCAGCTTGGAAAGGGGAGGCACTGAAGCTTTCTTT	CASSLERGGTEAFF
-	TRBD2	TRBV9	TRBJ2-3	TGCTGGGCGGGAGGATCCGATACGCAGTATTTT	CWAGGSDTQYF
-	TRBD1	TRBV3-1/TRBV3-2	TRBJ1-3	TGTGCCAGCACCACCACCCTTAAGGGGGCAAACACCATATATTTT	CASTTTLKGANTIYF
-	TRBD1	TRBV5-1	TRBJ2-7	TGCGCCAGCGCGGGGACAGGGAGCTACGAGCAGTACTTC	CASAGTGSYEQYF
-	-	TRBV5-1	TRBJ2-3	TGCGCCAGCTGGGGGGTAGCGGGCACAGATACGCAGTATTTT	CASWGVAGTDTQYF
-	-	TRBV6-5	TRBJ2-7	TGTGCCAGCAGCTTCTCCTACGAGCAGTACTTC	CASSFSYEQYF
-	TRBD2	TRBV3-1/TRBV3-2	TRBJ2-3	TGTGCCAGCAGCCCCGATCGGAGCGGGGGGGGCACAGATACGCAGTATTTT	CASSPDRSGGGTDTQYF